Each of the 20 T cell receptor beta chains below was sequenced from the same sample in a study of blood T cell repertoires in COVID-19. Sequencing used immunoSEQ multiplex PCR; TCRdb keeps in-frame clones, though not all of them. The sample yields a few hundred thousand clones, 87% seen once. The source material was peripheral blood. The receptors shown here come from a man aged 18 to 30 with active or convalescent COVID-19.

Only a few counts were recorded for this clone. The chain links TRBV20-1 to TRBJ1-3; D remains unclear. V lost 3 bases to trimming and J lost 4 bases, with 7 bases between them. This CDR3 comprises 12 residues. Germline V gives CDR1 DFQATT, CDR2 SNEGSKA (reference sequence). Written as DNA, the CDR3 is TGCAGTGCTAGTGCCCCAGGAAACACCATATATTTT. Translating gives CSASAPGNTIYF.

There are a few counts of this clone. The chain links TRBV19 to TRBJ1-5; no clear D. Per germline, CDR1 LNHDA and CDR2 SQIVND (reference sequence). Between the trimmed V and J ends, which lost 7 bases and 0 bases, there was a span of 10 bases. The CDR3 extends over 14 amino acids. The CDR3 is CASKWSSSNQPQHF. CDR3 DNA: TGTGCCAGTAAATGGTCCAGTAGCAATCAGCCCCAGCATTTT.

The chain links TRBV27 to TRBJ2-7; 7 positions match TRBD2. Per germline, CDR1 MNHEY and CDR2 SMNVEV (reference sequence). V shed 7 bases and J 5 bases; nucleotides not matched to a gene: 8. The CDR3 consists of 13 residues. Written as DNA, the CDR3 is TGTGCCAGCAAAGTACCCGGGAGGCACGAGCAGTACTTC. Protein product: CASKVPGRHEQYF.

CDR3 sequence reads: CASSYFSGGAAETQYF. CDR3 nucleotide sequence: TGTGCCAGCAGTTACTTCAGCGGGGGGGCGGCAGAGACCCAGTACTTC. The chain uses TRBV6-2 or TRBV6-3 and TRBJ2-5, with TRBD2 matching over 10 bases. Germline V gives CDR1 MNHEY, CDR2 SVGEGT. J was trimmed by 4 bases and V by 1 base; bases with no gene match: 6. There are 16 residues in the CDR3.

The V call is TRBV13, the J call TRBJ2-1; D unresolved. Germline CDR1 and CDR2: PRHDT and FYEKMQ (reference sequence). This CDR3 spans 12 amino acids. Trimming took 3 bases from V and 8 from J, leaving 8 bases between them. As DNA, the CDR3 is TGTGCCAGCAGCTTGCCAGGCTATGAGCAGTTCTTC. This codes for CASSLPGYEQFF.

This clone occurred a few times. This chain connects TRBV7-9 to TRBJ2-7; 9 bases agree with TRBD2. Germline CDR1 reads SEHNR; CDR2 reads FQNEAQ (reference sequence). Trimming cost V 7 bases and J 1 base; bases outside gene matches: 5. This CDR3 spans 14 amino acids. The CDR3 sequence: CASTLAGQSYEQYF. The DNA for the CDR3 is TGTGCCAGCACCCTAGCGGGACAGTCCTACGAGCAGTACTTC.

This clone showed up just a few times. This chain uses TRBV7-9 with TRBJ1-4; D is possibly TRBD1 (5 bases). Germline V gene data show CDR1 as SEHNR and CDR2 as FQNEAQ (reference sequence). Trimming cost V 5 bases and J 6 bases, with 13 bases left between them. The CDR3 is made up of 14 amino acids. The CDR3 bases are TGTGCCAGCAGCCTGGGGGGTAAGGATGAAAAACTGTTTTTT. The encoded protein is CASSLGGKDEKLFF.

This chain connects TRBV3-1 (or the pseudogene TRBV3-2) to TRBJ2-7; 7 bases match TRBD1. Looked up from germline, CDR1 is LGHDT and CDR2 is YNNKEL (reference sequence). The CDR3 spans 17 residues. Trimming removed 2 bases from V and 1 base from J; junction bases left unmatched: 11. CDR3 protein: CASSQPRRQGVSYEQYF. CDR3 nucleotide sequence: TGTGCCAGCAGCCAACCCCGACGACAGGGAGTTTCCTACGAGCAGTACTTC.

This clone showed up just once. The chain couples TRBV15 to TRBJ2-5; weak D call: TRBD1 (6 bases). V lost 4 bases, J lost 2 bases, and 8 bases lay in between. CDR1 is LNHNV, CDR2 YYDKDF, per germline (reference sequence). CDR3 length: 13 residues. The CDR3 DNA reads as TGTGCCACCAGCATCGGACAGCAAGAGACCCAGTACTTC. Its protein product is CATSIGQQETQYF.

This chain links TRBV6-5 with TRBJ1-2, with 12 bases fitting TRBD1. The trim removed 5 bases at V and 7 bases at J, leaving 8 bases unmatched. CDR1 is MNHEY and CDR2 is SVGAGI in the germline V gene. This CDR3 is built from 15 residues. CDR3 protein: CASSQGTGGTRGYTF. CDR3 in DNA: TGTGCCAGCAGTCAGGGGACAGGGGGCACACGTGGCTACACCTTC.

This chain connects TRBV4-2 to TRBJ2-1; 9 positions agree with TRBD2. V lost 0 bases, J lost 5 bases, and 11 bases stayed unmatched. This CDR3 region has 18 residues. The germline gives CDR1 LGHNA, CDR2 YNFKEQ. CDR3 DNA sequence: TGTGCCAGCAGCCAAGAATCAGGGCTAGCGGGAAGAAACAATGAGCAGTTCTTC. It codes for CASSQESGLAGRNNEQFF.

This sequence joins TRBV25-1 and TRBJ2-1; 9 bases agree with TRBD2. With V trimmed by 3 bases and J by 6 bases, 15 bases remained unmatched. CDR1 is MGHDK, CDR2 SYGVNS, per germline. There are 18 residues in the CDR3. CDR3 loop: CASSDLRVAGENANEQFF. The CDR3 bases are TGTGCCAGCAGTGATTTGAGGGTAGCGGGAGAAAATGCCAATGAGCAGTTCTTC.

J is TRBJ2-1 and V is TRBV6-5; 7 bases align to TRBD2. CDR3 size: 16 residues. The ends lost 2 bases at V and 6 bases at J; junction bases unmatched: 10. CDR1 MNHEY and CDR2 SVGAGI come from the germline V gene. The CDR3 loop is CASSYTGLGLSNEQFF. CDR3 nucleotide sequence: TGTGCCAGCAGTTACACCGGACTAGGCCTATCCAATGAGCAGTTCTTC.

This clone was seen a single time. The chain joins TRBV27 to TRBJ1-1; D not certain. The CDR3 has 14 amino acids. The V gene's germline CDR1 is MNHEY and CDR2 SMNVEV (reference sequence). V gave up 8 bases and J gave up 2 bases, with 15 bases separating them. CDR3 bases: TGTGCCAGCCTCCCCAAGGGAGTTAACACTGAAGCTTTCTTT. It yields the protein CASLPKGVNTEAFF.

V usage is TRBV27 and J usage is TRBJ1-4; D is uncertain. Trimming took off 5 bases at V and 0 bases at J, with 10 bases between the two ends. The germline gives CDR1 MNHEY, CDR2 SMNVEV (reference sequence). This CDR3 has 15 residues. This chain's CDR3 is CASSASAATNEKLFF. CDR3 coding DNA: TGTGCCAGCAGTGCCTCAGCGGCAACTAATGAAAAACTGTTTTTT.

This chain joins TRBV6-2 or TRBV6-3 and TRBJ1-6; the D gene is possibly TRBD1 (6 bases). Germline V lookup: CDR1 MNHEY, CDR2 SVGEGT. CDR3 length equals 14 residues. V dropped 5 bases and J dropped 2 bases, with 7 bases sitting between them. CDR3 nucleotides: TGTGCCAGCAGTGGACAGACCTATAATTCACCCCTCCACTTT. The encoded protein is CASSGQTYNSPLHF.

The J gene is TRBJ1-5, the V gene TRBV6-2 or TRBV6-3; a possible D gene is TRBD1 (6 bases). The V gene lost 2 bases and the J gene lost 2 bases, with 10 bases spanning the gap. Germline V gives CDR1 MNHEY, CDR2 SVGEGT. This CDR3 spans 15 amino acids. For the CDR3, the DNA is TGTGCCAGCAGTTACATACAGGGTGGCAATCAGCCCCAGCATTTT. Protein: CASSYIQGGNQPQHF.

This clone was seen a single time. The V and J genes are TRBV9 and TRBJ2-7, with a weak D call TRBD2 (5 bases). This CDR3 has 15 amino acids. Germline V gene lookup returns CDR1 SGDLS and CDR2 YYNGEE. Trimming left V 0 bases short and J 0 bases short, with 10 bases between. CDR3 protein: CASSVAGTSSYEQYF. DNA for the CDR3: TGTGCCAGCAGCGTAGCTGGAACTAGCTCCTACGAGCAGTACTTC.

The gene calls are TRBV20-1 and TRBJ1-5, with unresolved D. V gave up 3 bases and J gave up 0 bases, with 12 bases separating them. Germline values: CDR1 DFQATT, CDR2 SNEGSKA (reference sequence). The length of the CDR3 is 15 residues. CDR3 nucleotide sequence: TGCAGTGCTAGTGTCAGTTACAATAGCAATCAGCCCCAGCATTTT. Translating gives CSASVSYNSNQPQHF.

V is TRBV19 and J is TRBJ2-1; 8 bases line up with TRBD1. CDR1 and CDR2 from the germline V gene are LNHDA and SQIVND (reference sequence). V shed 9 bases and J 6 bases; nucleotides not matched to a gene: 1. CDR3 length: 11 amino acids. The CDR3 is CASTGGNEQFF. The CDR3 nucleotides are TGTGCCAGCACAGGGGGCAATGAGCAGTTCTTC.